This record concerns one TCR beta chain sequence. Its antigen is unknown. CDR3 length: 14 amino acids. Germline CDR1 and CDR2: SNHLY and FYNNEI. V gave up 11 bases and J gave up 5 bases; unmatched junction bases: 13. Isolated per sample were at least 7 million PBMCs. The sample comes from a study of blood T cells in healthy people across ages. Background on the study: About one barcoded TCR beta cDNA was captured per two T cells.

Points from the study as a whole: With age, beta diversity per million T cells declined roughly linearly, significantly by 35 to 40.

Together with a sample-barcoded 5' primer, a J-beta primer mix was included in a second PCR lasting about 6 to 11 cycles. From the 5' RACE reads, TCRdb called clonotypes with MiXCR, one entry per CDR3 protein. The sample has around 800,000 distinct CDR3 sequences, about a quarter seen once. In addition, the sample was reused for a study of T cells of mothers and their children. That work states: Biologically related mothers and children overlapped slightly more than unrelated pairs, a non-significant difference.

The rearrangement uses TRBV2 and TRBJ2-5, with 8 bases fitting TRBD1. What was sequenced was blood. The sequence derives from a boy aged 10-17 years in good health. CDR3 nucleotide sequence: TGTGCCGGACGGGACAGGTTCCTTGGGGAGACCCAGTACTTC. Translating gives CAGRDRFLGETQYF.